This T cell receptor (beta chain) derives from a study of vaccination and CD4 T cells after COVID-19. Cultured CD4+ T-cell DNA underwent Oncomine TCR Beta short-read sequencing. TCRdb re-called the PCR reads with MiXCR, one entry per CDR3 protein. The data show around 15,000 distinct CDR3 sequences, 55% to 85% seen once. The treatment was: approximately 9-day PBMC culture with coronavirus spike peptide pools or control peptides (ViraFEST assay). Germline V gene sequence: CDR1 SGHTA, CDR2 FQGNSA. The CDR3 is 14 amino acids. V was trimmed by 5 bases and J by 1 base, leaving 8 bases between them. Comment on this clonotype: Its antigen is undetermined.

The sequenced sample was CD4+ T cells from blood, cultured in vitro. The clonotype comes from a human donor who had recovered from COVID-19. The V and J genes are TRBV7-2 and TRBJ2-2; D remains unclear. The CDR3 loop reads CASSNLGNTGELFF. CDR3 bases: TGTGCCAGCAGCAACCTTGGGAACACCGGGGAGCTGTTTTTT.